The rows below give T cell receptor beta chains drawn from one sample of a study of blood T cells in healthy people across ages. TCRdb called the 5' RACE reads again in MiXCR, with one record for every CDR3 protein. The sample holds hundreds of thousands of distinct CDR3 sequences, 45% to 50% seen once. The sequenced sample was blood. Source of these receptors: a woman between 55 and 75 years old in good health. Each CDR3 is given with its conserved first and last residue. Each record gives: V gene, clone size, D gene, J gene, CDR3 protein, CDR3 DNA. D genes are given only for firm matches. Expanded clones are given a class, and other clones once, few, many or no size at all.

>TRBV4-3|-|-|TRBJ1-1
CASSREEGLPTEAFF
TGCGCCAGCAGCCGCGAAGAGGGACTTCCTACTGAAGCTTTCTTT
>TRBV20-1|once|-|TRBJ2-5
CSARGWGRGQGDQETQYF
TGCAGTGCTAGAGGTTGGGGAAGGGGCCAGGGCGACCAAGAGACCCAGTACTTC
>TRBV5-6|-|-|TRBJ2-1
CASSLDVGRDYNEQFF
TGTGCCAGCAGCTTGGATGTGGGTAGGGACTACAATGAGCAGTTCTTC
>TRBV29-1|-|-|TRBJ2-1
CSVRSLENYNEQFF
TGCAGCGTTAGGAGTCTGGAGAACTACAATGAGCAGTTCTTC
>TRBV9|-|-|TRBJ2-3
CASSKMGNTQYF
TGTGCCAGCAGTAAGATGGGGAATACGCAGTATTTT
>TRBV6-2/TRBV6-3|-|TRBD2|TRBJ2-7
CVSSYSRTSGREYNEQYF
TGTGTCAGCAGTTACTCCAGGACTAGCGGGAGGGAGTACAATGAGCAGTACTTC
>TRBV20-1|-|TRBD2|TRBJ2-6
CSARAASGREVSSGANVLTF
TGCAGTGCTAGAGCCGCTAGCGGGAGGGAAGTGAGCTCTGGGGCCAACGTCCTGACTTTC
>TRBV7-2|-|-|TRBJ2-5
CASSLERREGYNEQYF
TGTGCCAGCAGCTTAGAAAGGCGGGAAGGGTACAATGAGCAGTACTTC
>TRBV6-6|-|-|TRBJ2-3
CASRPLPGSSFQYF
TGTGCCAGCAGACCACTACCGGGGAGCTCCTTCCAGTATTTT
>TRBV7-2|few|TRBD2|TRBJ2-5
CASSPYGGRAGETQYF
TGTGCCAGCAGCCCGTATGGGGGGAGGGCGGGAGAGACCCAGTACTTC
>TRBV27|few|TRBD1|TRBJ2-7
CASSLSLRVGTGFYEQYF
TGTGCCAGCAGTTTATCGCTGAGGGTAGGGACAGGATTCTACGAGCAGTACTTC
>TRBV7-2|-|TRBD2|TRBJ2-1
CASSPPGLAGGNEQFF
TGTGCCAGCAGCCCTCCGGGACTAGCGGGAGGGAATGAGCAGTTCTTC
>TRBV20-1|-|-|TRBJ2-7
CSASSYEQYF
TGCAGTGCTTCATCCTACGAGCAGTACTTC
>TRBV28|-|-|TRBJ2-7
CASSKAIGSEQYF
TGTGCCAGCAGTAAGGCAATTGGGAGCGAGCAGTACTTC
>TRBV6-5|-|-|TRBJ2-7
CASSSSRPRSNSEVEQYF
TGTGCCAGCAGTTCCTCGCGCCCGCGCTCCAACTCGGAAGTTGAGCAGTACTTC
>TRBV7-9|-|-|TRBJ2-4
CASSETVGNSQYF
TGTGCCAGCAGCGAAACCGTAGGAAACAGTCAGTACTTC
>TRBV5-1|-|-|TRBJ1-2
CASSVNSDYGYTF
TGCGCCAGCAGCGTGAATAGCGACTATGGCTACACCTTC
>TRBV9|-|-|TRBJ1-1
CASSVGGWDTEAFF
TGTGCCAGCAGCGTGGGGGGATGGGACACTGAAGCTTTCTTT
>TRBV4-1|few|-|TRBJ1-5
CASSPNHSNQPQHF
TGCGCCAGCAGCCCTAATCATAGCAATCAGCCCCAGCATTTT
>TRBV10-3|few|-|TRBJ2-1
CAISAGRGSYNEQFF
TGTGCCATCAGTGCGGGAAGGGGGTCCTACAATGAGCAGTTCTTC
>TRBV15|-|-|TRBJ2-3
CATSRAGGRSTDTQYF
TGTGCCACCAGCAGAGCTGGGGGACGAAGCACAGATACGCAGTATTTT
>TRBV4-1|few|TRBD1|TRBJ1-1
CASSQATGLEAFF
TGCGCCAGCAGCCAAGCGACAGGGCTGGAAGCTTTCTTT
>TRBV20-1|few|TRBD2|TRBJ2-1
CSARDMSGRADEQFF
TGCAGTGCTAGAGATATGAGCGGGAGGGCTGATGAGCAGTTCTTC
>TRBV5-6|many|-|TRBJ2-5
CASSSSGTQYF
TGTGCCAGCAGCTCGTCTGGGACCCAGTACTTC
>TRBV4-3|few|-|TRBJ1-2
CASSHAGDRGREGGYTF
TGCGCCAGCAGCCACGCCGGGGATCGCGGCCGAGAGGGTGGCTACACCTTC
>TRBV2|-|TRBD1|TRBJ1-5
CASSGDSAQPQHF
TGTGCCAGCAGTGGGGACAGTGCCCAGCCCCAGCATTTT
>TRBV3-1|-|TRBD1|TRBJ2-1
CASRDGQGVPFF
TGTGCCAGCAGGGACGGACAGGGCGTTCCGTTCTTC
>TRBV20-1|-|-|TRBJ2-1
CSASTSPVNNEQFF
TGCAGTGCTTCAACTAGCCCCGTAAACAATGAGCAGTTCTTC
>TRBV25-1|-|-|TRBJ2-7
CASSHRNSDEQYF
TGTGCCAGCAGTCACCGGAACAGCGACGAGCAGTACTTC
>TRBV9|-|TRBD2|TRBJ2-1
CASSVGGTNVGEQFF
TGTGCCAGCAGCGTAGGCGGGACTAACGTTGGTGAGCAGTTCTTC
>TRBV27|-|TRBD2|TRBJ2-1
CASTTRVAGYNEQFF
TGTGCCAGCACCACAAGGGTAGCGGGGTATAATGAGCAGTTCTTC
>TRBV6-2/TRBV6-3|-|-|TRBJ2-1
CASSYTPENYPLSRHEQFF
TGTGCCAGCAGTTACACTCCGGAGAATTACCCATTAAGTCGGCATGAGCAGTTCTTC
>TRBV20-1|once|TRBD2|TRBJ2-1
CSAGTSGSNEQFF
TGCAGTGCTGGGACTAGCGGGAGTAATGAGCAGTTCTTC
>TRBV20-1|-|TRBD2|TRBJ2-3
CSAPKGLAGSNRPDTQYF
TGCAGTGCGCCGAAGGGACTAGCGGGATCAAATCGCCCAGATACGCAGTATTTT
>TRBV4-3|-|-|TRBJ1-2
CASSQGIGDGYTF
TGCGCCAGCAGCCAAGGAATCGGGGACGGCTACACCTTC
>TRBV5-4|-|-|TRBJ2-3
CASSGRKDSDTQYF
TGTGCCAGCAGCGGGAGAAAGGACTCAGATACGCAGTATTTT
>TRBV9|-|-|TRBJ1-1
CASSPRGRGSGTEAFF
TGTGCCAGCAGCCCTCGCGGAAGGGGGTCGGGCACTGAAGCTTTCTTT
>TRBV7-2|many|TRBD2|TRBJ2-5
CASSLSLLSGSQETQYF
TGTGCCAGCAGCTTATCGTTACTAAGCGGGAGCCAAGAGACCCAGTACTTC
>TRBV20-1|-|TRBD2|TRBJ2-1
CSARDPASGSDEQFF
TGCAGTGCTAGAGATCCTGCTAGCGGGAGCGATGAGCAGTTCTTC
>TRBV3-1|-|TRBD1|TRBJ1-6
CASSPLDRANSPLHF
TGTGCCAGCAGCCCCCTTGACAGGGCTAATTCACCCCTCCACTTT
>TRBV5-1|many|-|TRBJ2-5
CASSLYGTQETQYF
TGCGCCAGCAGCTTGTACGGAACCCAAGAGACCCAGTACTTC
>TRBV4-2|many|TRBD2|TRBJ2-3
CASSLGLAAADTQYF
TGTGCCAGCAGCCTGGGACTAGCGGCTGCAGATACGCAGTATTTT
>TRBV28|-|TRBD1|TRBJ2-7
CASSRPRSSDRGSHEQYF
TGTGCCAGCAGTCGACCCCGATCGAGCGACAGGGGGTCCCACGAGCAGTACTTC
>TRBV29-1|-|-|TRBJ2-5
CCVVGFHSPQETQYF
TGCTGCGTTGTAGGTTTTCACAGTCCCCAAGAGACCCAGTACTTC
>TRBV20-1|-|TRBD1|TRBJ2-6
CSAFPQGASGANVLTF
TGCAGTGCTTTCCCTCAGGGGGCCTCTGGGGCCAACGTCCTGACTTTC
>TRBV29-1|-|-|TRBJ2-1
CSVELGAQSSYNEQFF
TGCAGCGTTGAATTGGGGGCCCAAAGCTCCTACAATGAGCAGTTCTTC
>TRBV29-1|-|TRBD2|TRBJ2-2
CSVDIGGNGELFF
TGCAGCGTTGACATCGGGGGGAACGGGGAGCTGTTTTTT
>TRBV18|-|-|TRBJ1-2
CASSPLLALPGGYTF
TGTGCCAGCTCACCACTTTTGGCGTTGCCGGGTGGCTACACCTTC
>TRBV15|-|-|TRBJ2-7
CATSRDIERPYNEQYF
TGTGCCACCAGCAGAGATATAGAGAGGCCCTACAATGAGCAGTACTTC
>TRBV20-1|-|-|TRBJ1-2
CSAWVRGAYGYTF
TGCAGTGCTTGGGTGCGAGGGGCTTATGGCTACACCTTC
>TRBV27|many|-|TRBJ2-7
CASSPQREQYF
TGTGCCAGCAGTCCCCAGCGAGAGCAGTACTTC
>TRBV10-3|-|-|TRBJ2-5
CAISKVSGETQYF
TGTGCCATCAGTAAGGTATCAGGGGAGACCCAGTACTTC
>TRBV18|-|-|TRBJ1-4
CARSSRLNEKLFF
TGTGCCCGCTCATCCCGTCTTAATGAAAAACTGTTTTTT
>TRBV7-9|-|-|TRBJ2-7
CASSRFDGGTNREQYF
TGTGCCAGCAGCCGATTCGATGGCGGGACCAATCGCGAGCAGTACTTC
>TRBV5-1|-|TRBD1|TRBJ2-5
CASSFQGAIGETQYF
TGCGCCAGCAGCTTTCAGGGGGCCATAGGGGAGACCCAGTACTTC
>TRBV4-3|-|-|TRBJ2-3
CASSQFTGIPTDTQYF
TGCGCCAGCAGCCAATTTACAGGGATTCCCACAGATACGCAGTATTTT
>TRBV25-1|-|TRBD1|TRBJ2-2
CASSVTGVGGELFF
TGTGCCAGCAGTGTGACAGGGGTTGGCGGGGAGCTGTTTTTT
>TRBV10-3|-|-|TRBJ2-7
CAVKSPVDSYEQYF
TGTGCCGTCAAGAGCCCAGTGGACTCCTACGAGCAGTACTTC